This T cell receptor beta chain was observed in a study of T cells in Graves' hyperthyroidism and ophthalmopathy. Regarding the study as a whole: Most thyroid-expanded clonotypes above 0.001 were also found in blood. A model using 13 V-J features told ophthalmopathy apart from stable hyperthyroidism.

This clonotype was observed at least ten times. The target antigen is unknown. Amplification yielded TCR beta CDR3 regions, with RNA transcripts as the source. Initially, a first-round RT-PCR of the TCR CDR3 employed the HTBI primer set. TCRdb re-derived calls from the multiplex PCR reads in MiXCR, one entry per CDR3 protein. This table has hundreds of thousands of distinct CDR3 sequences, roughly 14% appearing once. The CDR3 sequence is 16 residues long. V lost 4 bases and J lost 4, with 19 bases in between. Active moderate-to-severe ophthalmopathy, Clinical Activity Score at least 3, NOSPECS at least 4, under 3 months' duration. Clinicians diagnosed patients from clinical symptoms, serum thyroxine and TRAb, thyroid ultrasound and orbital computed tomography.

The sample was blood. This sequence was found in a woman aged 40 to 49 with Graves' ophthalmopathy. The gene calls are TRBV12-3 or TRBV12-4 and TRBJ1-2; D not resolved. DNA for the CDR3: TGTGCCAGCAGTTCCGCCGTGGTCGCGGGAGTCTATGGCTACACCTTC. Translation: CASSSAVVAGVYGYTF.